This TCR beta chain was obtained from a study of T-cell memory formation after mild COVID-19. The TCR alpha and TCR beta cDNA libraries, bearing sample barcodes and UMIs, were generated by 5'RACE using constant-segment primers. A single record per CDR3 protein comes from TCRdb applying MiXCR to the 5' RACE reads. Of 450,000 to 650,000 distinct CDR3 sequences detected, 20% appear once; the ten largest clones hold around 13%. Overall study findings and caveats: Clones that got smaller from day 15 to 85 had even CD4/CD8, while clones growing later tipped toward CD4+.

Of note for this clonotype: What it binds is not known.

This sequence originates from an adult woman who had mild COVID-19 (a few samples of this study predate the infection). Cell type and time point are not known. The sample taken for sequencing was PBMCs or a T cell subset sorted from them (not recorded which).

The CDR3 DNA is TGTGCCAGCAGCCCCGCCGGGACAGGGGAATTGCAGCCCCAGCATTTT. It yields the protein CASSPAGTGELQPQHF. The chain couples TRBV4-2 to TRBJ1-5, with 10 bases fitting TRBD1. CDR3 length: 16 amino acids. With V trimmed by 4 bases and J by 7 bases, 10 bases remained unmatched. From germline, CDR1 is LGHNA and CDR2 YNFKEQ.